A selection of T cell receptor beta chains follows, all from one sample in a study of shared clonotypes between healthy human individuals. The assay was immunoSEQ multiplex PCR, and TCRdb's table has in-frame clones only and misses some. The sample records roughly 2.4 million clones, around 95% being singletons. Material for sequencing was naive CD4+ T cells sorted from blood. These receptors originate from a young man in good health. CDR3s include the opening cysteine and the closing phenylalanine or tryptophan. D genes are given only for firm matches. Not all rows give a size; the values are once, few, many and, for expanded clones, a class.

>NA|TRBJ1-6|TRBD1|TRBV5-8
TGTGCCACCTCGAAGGAGGGGGCCTCCTATAATTCACCCCTCCACTTT
CATSKEGASYNSPLHF
>once|TRBJ2-7|TRBD1|TRBV5-1
TGCGCCAGCAGCGCCTTCGGACAGGCATACGAGCAGTACTTC
CASSAFGQAYEQYF
>NA|TRBJ2-5|NA|TRBV10-3
TGTGCCATCAGTGAGTCGGGGGAGACCCAGTACTTC
CAISESGETQYF
>NA|TRBJ2-7|NA|TRBV7-6
TGTGCCAGCAGCCCCCTGCTGCGGGACAACCCCTACGAGCAGTACTTC
CASSPLLRDNPYEQYF
>NA|TRBJ1-6|NA|TRBV2
TGTGCCAGCAAGGGGGACATAAGTTCACCCCTCCACTTT
CASKGDISSPLHF
>NA|TRBJ1-2|NA|TRBV21-1
TGTGCCAGCAGCGAAAGTTGGGGGAACACCTTC
CASSESWGNTF
>NA|TRBJ2-3|TRBD2|TRBV7-9
TGTGCCAGCAGCTTAGCAGCGGGGGGTGCCACAGATACGCAGTATTTT
CASSLAAGGATDTQYF
>NA|TRBJ2-7|TRBD2|TRBV5-4
TGTGCCAGCAGCACCGATAGGACTAGCGGTACCTACGAGCAGTACTTC
CASSTDRTSGTYEQYF
>NA|TRBJ2-7|NA|TRBV27
TGTGCCAGCAGTTCTGATACCTACGAGCAGTACTTC
CASSSDTYEQYF
>once|TRBJ2-7|NA|TRBV5-1
TGCGCCAGCAGCCCGGTGGGGTCCCATGGGGAGCAGTACTTC
CASSPVGSHGEQYF
>once|TRBJ1-2|TRBD1|TRBV6-5
TGTGCCACCACTAAAGGGGACAGGGGCTATGGCTACACCTTC
CATTKGDRGYGYTF
>NA|TRBJ2-5|NA|TRBV7-8
TGTGCCAGCAGCTTTATTATAAGAGGACAAGAGACCCAGTACTTC
CASSFIIRGQETQYF
>NA|TRBJ1-1|NA|TRBV5-1
TGCGCCAGCAGCGGGCAGGGTGGCACTGAAGCTTTCTTT
CASSGQGGTEAFF
>NA|TRBJ2-3|TRBD1|TRBV4-3
TGCGCCAGCAGCCGGGACAGAACCACAGATACGCAGTATTTT
CASSRDRTTDTQYF
>NA|TRBJ2-7|NA|TRBV7-2
TGTGCCAGCAGCTTAGAATCAGGAACCGGCGAGCAGTACTTC
CASSLESGTGEQYF
>once|TRBJ1-2|NA|TRBV28
TGTGCCAGCAGTTCCCCCTACAGGGCTAATGGCTACACCTTC
CASSSPYRANGYTF
>NA|TRBJ1-2|TRBD1|TRBV7-8
TGTGCCAGCAGCGCACAGGGGACTAACTATGGCTACACCTTC
CASSAQGTNYGYTF
>NA|TRBJ2-7|TRBD2|TRBV5-4
TGTGCCAGCAGCTTGGGACTAGCGGGTAACTACGAGCAGTACTTC
CASSLGLAGNYEQYF
>NA|TRBJ2-7|NA|TRBV6-1
TGTGCCAGCAGTGAAGGGTCTACCTACGAGCAGTACTTC
CASSEGSTYEQYF
>NA|TRBJ2-7|NA|TRBV28
TGTGCCACTTTAAGGGGGGAGCAGTACTTC
CATLRGEQYF
>NA|TRBJ2-7|NA|TRBV10-3
TGTGCCATCAATGCAGGCGACTCCTACGAGCAGTACTTC
CAINAGDSYEQYF
>NA|TRBJ2-7|TRBD2|TRBV27
TGTGCCAGCAGTGTACTAGCGGGGGCGTACGAGCAGTACTTC
CASSVLAGAYEQYF
>NA|TRBJ2-1|TRBD1|TRBV6-1
TGTGCCAGCATTACCGGACAGGGATCATACAATGAGCAGTTCTTC
CASITGQGSYNEQFF